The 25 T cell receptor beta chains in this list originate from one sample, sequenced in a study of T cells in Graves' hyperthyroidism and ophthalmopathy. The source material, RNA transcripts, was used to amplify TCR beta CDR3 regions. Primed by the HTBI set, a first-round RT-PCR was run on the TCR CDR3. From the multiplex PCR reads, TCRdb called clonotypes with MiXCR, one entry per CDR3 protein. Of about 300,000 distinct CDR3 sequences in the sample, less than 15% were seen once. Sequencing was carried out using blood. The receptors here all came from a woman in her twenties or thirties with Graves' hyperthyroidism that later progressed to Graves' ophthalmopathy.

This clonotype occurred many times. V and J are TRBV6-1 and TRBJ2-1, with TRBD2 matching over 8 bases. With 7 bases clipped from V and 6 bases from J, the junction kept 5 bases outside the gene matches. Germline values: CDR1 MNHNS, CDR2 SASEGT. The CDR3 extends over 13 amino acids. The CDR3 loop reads CASKPGLANEQFF. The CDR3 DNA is TGTGCCAGCAAGCCCGGACTAGCCAATGAGCAGTTCTTC.

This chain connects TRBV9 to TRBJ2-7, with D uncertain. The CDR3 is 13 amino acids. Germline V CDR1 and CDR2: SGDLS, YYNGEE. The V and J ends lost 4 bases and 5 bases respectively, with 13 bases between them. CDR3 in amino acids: CASSPSLSDEQYF. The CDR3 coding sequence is TGTGCCAGCAGCCCTTCCCTTTCGGACGAGCAGTACTTC. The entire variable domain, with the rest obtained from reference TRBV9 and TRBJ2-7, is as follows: DSGVTQTPKHLITATGQRVTLRCSPRSGDLSVYWYQQSLDQGLQFLIQYYNGEERAKGNILERFSAQQFPDLHSELNLSSLELGDSALYFCASSPSLSDEQYFGPGTRLTVT.

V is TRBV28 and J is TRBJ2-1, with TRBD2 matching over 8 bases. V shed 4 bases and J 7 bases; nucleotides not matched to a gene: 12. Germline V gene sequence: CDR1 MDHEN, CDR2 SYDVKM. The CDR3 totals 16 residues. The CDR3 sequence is CASSSQLADPGNEQFF. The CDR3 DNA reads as TGTGCCAGCAGTTCCCAACTAGCGGACCCGGGGAATGAGCAGTTCTTC.

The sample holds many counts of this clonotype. The CDR3 DNA reads TGTGCCAGCAGCTTGGTCCCAGGCCCCATCATGAACACTGAAGCTTTCTTT. Protein sequence: CASSLVPGPIMNTEAFF. The chain uses TRBV5-5 and TRBJ1-1; D remains unclear. Trimming left V 0 bases short and J 0 bases short, with 15 bases between. The CDR3 is 17 amino acids. CDR1 and CDR2 from the germline V gene are SGHKS and YYEKEE (reference sequence).

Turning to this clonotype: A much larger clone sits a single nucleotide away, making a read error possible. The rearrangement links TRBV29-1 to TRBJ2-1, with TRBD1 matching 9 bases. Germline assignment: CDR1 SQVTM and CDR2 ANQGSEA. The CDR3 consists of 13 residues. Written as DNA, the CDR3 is TGCAGCGGGCGGACAGGGGAGGGCAATGGGCAGTTCTTC. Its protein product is CSGRTGEGNGQFF.

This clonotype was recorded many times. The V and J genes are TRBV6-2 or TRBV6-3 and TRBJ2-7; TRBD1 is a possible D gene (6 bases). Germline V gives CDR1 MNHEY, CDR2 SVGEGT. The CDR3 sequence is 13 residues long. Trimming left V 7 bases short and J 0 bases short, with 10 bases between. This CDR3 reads CASNRDISYEQYF. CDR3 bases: TGTGCCAGCAATAGGGACATCTCCTACGAGCAGTACTTC.

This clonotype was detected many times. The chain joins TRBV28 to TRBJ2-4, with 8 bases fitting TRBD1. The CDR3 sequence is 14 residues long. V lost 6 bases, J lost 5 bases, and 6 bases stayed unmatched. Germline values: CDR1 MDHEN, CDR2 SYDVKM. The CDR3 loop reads CASSPATGENIQYF. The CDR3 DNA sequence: TGTGCCAGCAGCCCCGCGACAGGGGAAAACATTCAGTACTTC.

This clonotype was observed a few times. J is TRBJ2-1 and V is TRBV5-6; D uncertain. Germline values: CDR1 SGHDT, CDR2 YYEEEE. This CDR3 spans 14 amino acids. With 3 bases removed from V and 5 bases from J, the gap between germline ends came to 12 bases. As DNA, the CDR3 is TGTGCCAGCAGCTCGTGGACCAGGAACAATGAGCAGTTCTTC. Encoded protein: CASSSWTRNNEQFF.

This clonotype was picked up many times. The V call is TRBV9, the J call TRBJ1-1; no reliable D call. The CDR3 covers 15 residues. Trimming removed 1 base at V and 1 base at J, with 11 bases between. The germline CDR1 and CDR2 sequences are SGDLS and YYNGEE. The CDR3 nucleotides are TGTGCCAGCAGCGTACGGGGAGGAGGGAACACTGAAGCTTTCTTT. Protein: CASSVRGGGNTEAFF. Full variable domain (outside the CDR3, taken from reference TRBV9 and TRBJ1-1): DSGVTQTPKHLITATGQRVTLRCSPRSGDLSVYWYQQSLDQGLQFLIQYYNGEERAKGNILERFSAQQFPDLHSELNLSSLELGDSALYFCASSVRGGGNTEAFFGQGTRLTVV.

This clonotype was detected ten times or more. The DNA for the CDR3 is TGTGCCAGCAGCTTTTCACTAGCGGGAGGTATGGCGCAGTATTTT. Translating it yields CASSFSLAGGMAQYF. The rearrangement uses TRBV5-6 and TRBJ2-3; 12 nucleotides line up with TRBD2. V lost 2 bases to trimming and J lost 10 bases; unmatched junction nucleotides: 8. CDR3 size: 15 residues. In germline, CDR1 is SGHDT, CDR2 YYEEEE.

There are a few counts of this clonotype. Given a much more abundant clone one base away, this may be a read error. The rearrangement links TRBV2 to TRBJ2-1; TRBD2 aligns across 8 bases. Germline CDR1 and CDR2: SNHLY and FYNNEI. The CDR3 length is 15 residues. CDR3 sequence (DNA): TGTACCAGCAGTGGCAGCGGGAGAGGCGGTAATGAGCAGTTCTTC. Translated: CTSSGSGRGGNEQFF.

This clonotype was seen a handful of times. CDR3 in DNA: TGTGCCAGTAGTATGGCAAGGGGGGGGTACGAGCAGTACTTC. This codes for CASSMARGGYEQYF. The gene calls are TRBV19 and TRBJ2-7, with D possibly matching TRBD2 (7 bases). V lost 3 bases and J lost 4, with 13 bases in between. This CDR3 has 14 residues. The germline CDR1 and CDR2 sequences are LNHDA and SQIVND (reference sequence).

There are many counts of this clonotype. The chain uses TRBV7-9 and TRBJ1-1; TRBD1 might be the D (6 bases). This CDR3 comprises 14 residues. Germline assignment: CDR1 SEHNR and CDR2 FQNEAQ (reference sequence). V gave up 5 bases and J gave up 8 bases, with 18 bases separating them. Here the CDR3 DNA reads TGTGCCAGCAGCCCAACCGGGGGCAGAAACGAAGCTTTCTTT. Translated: CASSPTGGRNEAFF. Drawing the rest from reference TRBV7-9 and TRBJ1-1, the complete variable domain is DTGVSQNPRHKITKRGQNVTFRCDPISEHNRLYWYRQTLGQGPEFLTYFQNEAQLEKSRLLSDRFSAERPKGSFSTLEIQRTEQGDSAMYLCASSPTGGRNEAFFGQGTRLTVV.

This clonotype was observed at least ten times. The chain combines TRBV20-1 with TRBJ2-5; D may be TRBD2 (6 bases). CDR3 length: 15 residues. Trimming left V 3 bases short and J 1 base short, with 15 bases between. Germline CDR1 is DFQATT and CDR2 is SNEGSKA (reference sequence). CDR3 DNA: TGCAGTGCTAGGGTCGGGCAGACTAGCCAAGAGACCCAGTACTTC. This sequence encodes CSARVGQTSQETQYF.

Written as DNA, the CDR3 is TGTGCCAGCAGTTGGGCTGGCTACAATGAGCAGTTCTTC. Protein product: CASSWAGYNEQFF. This chain connects TRBV28 to TRBJ2-1, with unresolved D. V gave up 4 bases and J gave up 3 bases, with 7 bases separating them. The CDR3 sequence is 13 residues long. Looked up from germline, CDR1 is MDHEN and CDR2 is SYDVKM.

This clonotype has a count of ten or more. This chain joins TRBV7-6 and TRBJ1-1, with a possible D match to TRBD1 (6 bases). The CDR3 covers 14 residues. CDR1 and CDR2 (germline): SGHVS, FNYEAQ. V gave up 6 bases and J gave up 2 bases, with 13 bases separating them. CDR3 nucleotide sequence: TGTGCCAGCAGTATACAGGGAGGAAACACTGAAGCTTTCTTT. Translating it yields CASSIQGGNTEAFF. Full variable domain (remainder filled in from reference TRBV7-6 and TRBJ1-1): GAGVSQSPRYKVTKRGQDVALRCDPISGHVSLYWYRQALGQGPEFLTYFNYEAQQDKSGLPNDRFSAERPEGSISTLTIQRTEQRDSAMYRCASSIQGGNTEAFFGQGTRLTVV.

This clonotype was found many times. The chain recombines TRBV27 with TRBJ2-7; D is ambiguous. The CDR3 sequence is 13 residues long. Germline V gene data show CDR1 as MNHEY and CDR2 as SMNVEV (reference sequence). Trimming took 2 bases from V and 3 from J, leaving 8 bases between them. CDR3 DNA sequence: TGTGCCAGCAGTTTAATGTTTAGCTACGAGCAGTACTTC. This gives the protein CASSLMFSYEQYF.

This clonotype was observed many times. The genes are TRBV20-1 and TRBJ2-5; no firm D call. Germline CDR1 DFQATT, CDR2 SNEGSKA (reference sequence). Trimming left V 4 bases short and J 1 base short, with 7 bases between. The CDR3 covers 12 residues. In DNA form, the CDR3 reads TGCAGTGCTAAACACCCCCAAGAGACCCAGTACTTC. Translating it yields CSAKHPQETQYF.

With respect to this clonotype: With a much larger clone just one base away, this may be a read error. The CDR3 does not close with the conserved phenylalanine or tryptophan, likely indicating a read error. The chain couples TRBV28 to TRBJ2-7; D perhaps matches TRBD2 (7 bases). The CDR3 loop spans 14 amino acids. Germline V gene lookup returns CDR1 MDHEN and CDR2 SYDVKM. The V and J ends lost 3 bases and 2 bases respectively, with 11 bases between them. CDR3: CASSFGGAAYEQYL. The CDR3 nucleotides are TGTGCCAGCAGTTTTGGGGGGGCGGCCTACGAGCAGTACCTC.

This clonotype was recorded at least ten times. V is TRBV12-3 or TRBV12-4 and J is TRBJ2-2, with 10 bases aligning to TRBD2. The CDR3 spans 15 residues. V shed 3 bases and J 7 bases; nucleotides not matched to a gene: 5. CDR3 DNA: TGTGCCAGCAGTTTCCGAGCGGGAGGGATCGGGGAGCTGTTTTTT. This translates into CASSFRAGGIGELFF.

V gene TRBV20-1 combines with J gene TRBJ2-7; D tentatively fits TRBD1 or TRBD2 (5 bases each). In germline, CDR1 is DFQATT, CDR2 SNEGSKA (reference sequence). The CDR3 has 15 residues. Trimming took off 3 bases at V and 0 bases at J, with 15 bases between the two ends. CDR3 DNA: TGCAGTGCTAGGGACTGGGACCATAGCTCCTACGAGCAGTACTTC. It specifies CSARDWDHSSYEQYF.

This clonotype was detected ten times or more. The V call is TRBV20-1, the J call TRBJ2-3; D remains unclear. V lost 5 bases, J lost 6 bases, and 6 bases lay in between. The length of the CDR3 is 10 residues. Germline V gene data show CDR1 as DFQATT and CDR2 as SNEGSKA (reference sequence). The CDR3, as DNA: TGCAGTGCTTCTGACGATACGCAGTATTTT. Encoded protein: CSASDDTQYF.

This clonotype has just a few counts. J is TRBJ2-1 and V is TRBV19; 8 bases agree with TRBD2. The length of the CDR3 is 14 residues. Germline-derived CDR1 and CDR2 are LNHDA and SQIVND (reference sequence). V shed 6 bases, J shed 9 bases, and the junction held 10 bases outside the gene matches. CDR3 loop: CASRRQRETGEQFF. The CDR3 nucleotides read TGTGCCAGTAGGCGTCAGCGGGAGACTGGTGAGCAGTTCTTC.

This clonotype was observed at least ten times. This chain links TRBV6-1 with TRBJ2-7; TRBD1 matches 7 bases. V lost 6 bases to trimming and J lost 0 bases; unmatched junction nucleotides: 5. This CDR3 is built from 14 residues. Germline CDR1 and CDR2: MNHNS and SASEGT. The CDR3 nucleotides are TGTGCCAGCAGAGCGGACAGGTACTCCTACGAGCAGTACTTC. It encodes CASRADRYSYEQYF.

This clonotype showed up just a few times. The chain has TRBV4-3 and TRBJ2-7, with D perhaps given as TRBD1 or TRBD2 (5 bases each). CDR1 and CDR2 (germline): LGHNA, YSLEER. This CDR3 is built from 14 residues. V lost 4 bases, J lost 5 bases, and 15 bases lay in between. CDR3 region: CASSPGTSYHEQYF. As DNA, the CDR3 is TGCGCCAGCAGCCCCGGGACCTCGTACCACGAGCAGTACTTC.